This T cell receptor beta chain was documented in a study of T cells in Graves' hyperthyroidism and ophthalmopathy. The TCR beta CDR3 regions underwent amplification using RNA transcripts as the source. The HTBI primer set served for first-round RT-PCR of the TCR CDR3. TCRdb re-derived calls from the multiplex PCR reads in MiXCR, one entry per CDR3 protein. Here the sample spans approximately 640,000 distinct CDR3 sequences, roughly 17% being singletons. V lost 6 bases to trimming and J lost 5 bases; unmatched junction nucleotides: 10. CDR3 length: 15 residues. The germline V gene has CDR1 LNHDA and CDR2 SQIVND (reference sequence).

This clonotype was sampled from a man in his fifties with Graves' hyperthyroidism. The chain joins TRBV19 to TRBJ2-7; TRBD2 matches at 10 bases. Sequenced material: blood. The CDR3: CASRPFGTSVHEQYF. The CDR3 DNA sequence: TGTGCCAGTAGGCCGTTTGGGACTAGCGTTCACGAGCAGTACTTC. Combining the CDR3 with reference TRBV19 and TRBJ2-7 gives the whole variable domain DGGITQSPKYLFRKEGQNVTLSCEQNLNHDAMYWYRQDPGQGLRLIYYSQIVNDFQKGDIAEGYSVSREKKESFPLTVTSAQKNPTAFYLCASRPFGTSVHEQYFGPGTRLTVT.